Sequencing of this T cell receptor beta chain was carried out in a study of blood T cell repertoires in COVID-19. Study context: PBMCs, B-cell-depleted T cells, or T cells provided the cDNA or gDNA that made up the material.

Germline V CDR1 and CDR2: MNHEY, SVGAGI. The CDR3 runs to 13 residues. V lost 7 bases and J lost 8, with 17 bases in between. In the original workflow: How many nucleated cells were present was estimated from reference gene primer amplification. The table came from immunoSEQ multiplex PCR; TCRdb's copy has only in-frame clones and leaves some out. V and J calls and clone size are as listed in that table; D and trimming were resolved from the DNA. The sample has roughly 200,000 clones; 89% are singletons. The V gene is TRBV6-5, the J gene TRBJ1-2; D ambiguous. The receptor's source is a woman in her 30s with acute COVID-19. The sample was PBMCs or T cells enriched from blood (not recorded which). This CDR3 reads CASTGLRVGGYTF. The CDR3 nucleotides are TGTGCCAGCACGGGGTTGAGGGTGGGAGGCTACACCTTC.